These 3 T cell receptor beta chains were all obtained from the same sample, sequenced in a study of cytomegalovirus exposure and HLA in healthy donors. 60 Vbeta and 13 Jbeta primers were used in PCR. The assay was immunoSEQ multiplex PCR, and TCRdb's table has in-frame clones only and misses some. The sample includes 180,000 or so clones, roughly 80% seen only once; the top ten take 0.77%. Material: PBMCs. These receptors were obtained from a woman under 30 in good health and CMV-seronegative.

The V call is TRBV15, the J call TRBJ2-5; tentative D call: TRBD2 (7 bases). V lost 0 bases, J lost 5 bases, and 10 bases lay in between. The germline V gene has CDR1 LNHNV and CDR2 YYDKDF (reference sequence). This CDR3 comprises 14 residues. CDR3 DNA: TGTGCCACCAGCAGAGAGGGAGGGGGGGAGACCCAGTACTTC. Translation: CATSREGGGETQYF.

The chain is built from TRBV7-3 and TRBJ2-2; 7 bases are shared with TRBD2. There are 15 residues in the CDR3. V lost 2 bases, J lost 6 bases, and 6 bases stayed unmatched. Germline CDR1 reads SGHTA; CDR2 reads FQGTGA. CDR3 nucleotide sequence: TGTGCCAGCAGCTTAGGACTAGTAGGCGCCGGGGAGCTGTTTTTT. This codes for CASSLGLVGAGELFF.

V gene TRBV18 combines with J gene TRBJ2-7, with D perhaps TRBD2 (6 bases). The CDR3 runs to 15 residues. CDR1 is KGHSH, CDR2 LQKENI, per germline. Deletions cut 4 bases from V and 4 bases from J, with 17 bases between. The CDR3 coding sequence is TGTGCCAGCTCACTCGGTGGAGGGCTCCGTTACGAGCAGTACTTC. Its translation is CASSLGGGLRYEQYF.